The text below deals with one T cell receptor (beta chain). The sample is drawn from a study of cytomegalovirus exposure and HLA in healthy donors. The PCR contained 60 Vbeta and 13 Jbeta primers. Libraries were prepared by immunoSEQ multiplex PCR; TCRdb keeps only in-frame clonotypes and omits some of them. The data show tens of thousands of clones, about 73% seen once. Germline lookup yields CDR1 SGHRS and CDR2 YFSETQ. Between the trimmed V and J ends, which lost 0 bases and 12 bases, there was a span of 10 bases. The CDR3 extends over 13 amino acids. Sequenced sample: PBMCs. The chain links TRBV5-1 to TRBJ1-6; possible D gene TRBD1, 6 bases. This TCR was sampled from a woman in her 30s in good health and CMV-seronegative. The CDR3 loop reads CASSLEHREPLHF. DNA for the CDR3: TGCGCCAGCAGCTTGGAACACAGGGAACCCCTCCACTTT.